This T cell receptor beta chain was documented in a study of cytomegalovirus exposure and HLA in healthy donors. The overall study: According to later analysis, the same platform produced the roughly 120 validation and several hundred first-cohort repertoires. General study points: The investigators catalogued about 170 TCR beta chains as cytomegalovirus-associated.

The CDR3 contains 17 residues. Unmatched junction bases numbered 10, after V lost 5 bases and J lost 4 bases. Germline lookup yields CDR1 SGHNT and CDR2 YENEEA. Comments on this clone: Its target is unknown.

Repertoires were generated with immunoSEQ multiplex PCR, while TCRdb's copy carries only in-frame clones and drops some. The sample has 150,000 to 200,000 clones; approximately 86% are singletons. Sequenced: PBMCs. This TCR derives from a man aged 25-45 years in good health and CMV-seropositive. V and J are TRBV11-3 and TRBJ2-3, with TRBD2 identical over 12 bases. CDR3 nucleotide sequence: TGTGCCAGCAGCACAAGACTAGCGGGGGTGGGTCCAGATACGCAGTATTTT. Its protein product is CASSTRLAGVGPDTQYF.